A selection of T cell receptor beta chains follows, all from one sample in a study of CD8+ T cells in alopecia areata. Generated by immunoSEQ multiplex PCR, the TCRdb table keeps only in-frame clones and is missing some. In the table there are some 150,000 clones, about 70% of which are singletons. Here the sequenced sample was CD8+ T cells sorted from blood, taken at week 0. These receptor sequences come from a human donor with alopecia areata. The CDR3 runs from the conserved cysteine through the conserved F or W. A D gene is named only where the DNA matches it firmly. Where a row states a size, it is once, few, many or the class of an expanded clone; other rows omit it.

size: NA; J: TRBJ2-1; D: TRBD2; V: TRBV9; DNA: TGTGCCAGCAGCACGACTAGCGGGGGGCACAATGAGCAGTTCTTC; CDR3: CASSTTSGGHNEQFF
size: once; J: TRBJ1-6; D: NA; V: TRBV9; DNA: TGTGCCAGCAGCGCACAGGGAGGGGATTCACCCCTCCACTTT; CDR3: CASSAQGGDSPLHF
size: NA; J: TRBJ2-7; D: TRBD1; V: TRBV7-9; DNA: TGTGCCAGCAGCACAATCAGGGGGCCCGAATCCTACGAGCAGTACTTC; CDR3: CASSTIRGPESYEQYF
size: NA; J: TRBJ1-2; D: NA; V: TRBV29-1; DNA: TGCAGCGTTGAAGTAGTCCGTGCCGGGGCATATGGCTACACCTTC; CDR3: CSVEVVRAGAYGYTF
size: NA; J: TRBJ2-5; D: NA; V: TRBV5-5; DNA: TGTGCCAGCAGCTTTCCGGCAGGGGAACAGACCCAGTACTTC; CDR3: CASSFPAGEQTQYF
size: NA; J: TRBJ2-3; D: NA; V: TRBV7-8; DNA: TGTGCCAGCAGCTTATTGGGTACAGATACGCAGTATTTT; CDR3: CASSLLGTDTQYF
size: NA; J: TRBJ2-5; D: NA; V: TRBV29-1; DNA: TGCAGCGTTGATGAGTTTGAAGAGGAGACCCAGTACTTC; CDR3: CSVDEFEEETQYF
size: few; J: TRBJ2-2; D: NA; V: TRBV4-1; DNA: TGCGCCAGCAGCCAAGCTTCCACCGATACCGGGGAGCTGTTTTTT; CDR3: CASSQASTDTGELFF
size: NA; J: TRBJ1-6; D: NA; V: TRBV4-1; DNA: TGCGCCAGCGCGTTCAAGGCAGGGAGCTCCTATAATTCACCCCTCCACTTT; CDR3: CASAFKAGSSYNSPLHF
size: NA; J: TRBJ1-1; D: NA; V: TRBV4-1; DNA: TGCGCCAGCAGCCAATCCAGGGGCGTGAACACTGAAGCTTTCTTT; CDR3: CASSQSRGVNTEAFF
size: NA; J: TRBJ1-2; D: NA; V: TRBV15; DNA: TGTGCCACCAGCAGGCCCCGGGAGGGCAACTATGGCTACACCTTC; CDR3: CATSRPREGNYGYTF
size: NA; J: TRBJ2-7; D: NA; V: TRBV29-1; DNA: TGCAGCGTTGCCGGGACGGACCTCACCTACGAGCAGTACTTC; CDR3: CSVAGTDLTYEQYF
size: NA; J: TRBJ2-5; D: NA; V: TRBV30; DNA: TGTGCCTGGAGAGATCGGGGCGGCCCCCAAGAGACCCAGTACTTC; CDR3: CAWRDRGGPQETQYF
size: NA; J: TRBJ1-6; D: TRBD1; V: TRBV27; DNA: TGTGCCAGTGGGACAGGGGGTTCACCCCTCCACTTT; CDR3: CASGTGGSPLHF
size: NA; J: TRBJ2-1; D: NA; V: TRBV7-9; DNA: TGTGCCAGCAGCTTAGGGACACCGGTGAATGAGCAGTTCTTC; CDR3: CASSLGTPVNEQFF
size: NA; J: TRBJ2-1; D: NA; V: TRBV13; DNA: TGTGCCAGCCGTTTCCGGGGGCGTAATGAGCAGTTCTTC; CDR3: CASRFRGRNEQFF
size: NA; J: TRBJ2-7; D: TRBD1; V: TRBV29-1; DNA: TGCAGCGCCCGGACCAGGGACAGGGTCGACGAGCAGTACTTC; CDR3: CSARTRDRVDEQYF
size: NA; J: TRBJ1-1; D: NA; V: TRBV15; DNA: TGTGCCACCAGCACGCGTCAGGGCAACACTGAAGCTTTCTTT; CDR3: CATSTRQGNTEAFF
size: NA; J: TRBJ2-1; D: NA; V: TRBV4-2; DNA: TGTGCCAGCAGCCAACTCTCTAGCGTAGATGAGCAGTTCTTC; CDR3: CASSQLSSVDEQFF
size: NA; J: TRBJ1-1; D: NA; V: TRBV30; DNA: TGTGCCTGGAGTGTACGTTCGGTGGAAGCTTTCTTT; CDR3: CAWSVRSVEAFF
size: few; J: TRBJ2-3; D: TRBD2; V: TRBV5-6; DNA: TGTGCCAGCAGCGGACCGGGACTAGGAATTGCTGATACGCAGTATTTT; CDR3: CASSGPGLGIADTQYF
size: NA; J: TRBJ1-1; D: NA; V: TRBV19; DNA: TGTGCCAGTAGGGACCCATCTGACGGTTCCGTTGAAGCTTTCTTT; CDR3: CASRDPSDGSVEAFF
size: NA; J: TRBJ1-5; D: NA; V: TRBV5-1; DNA: TGCGCCAGCAGCTTGGGGGGGAGAAGCAATCAGCCCCAGCATTTT; CDR3: CASSLGGRSNQPQHF
size: NA; J: TRBJ1-2; D: NA; V: TRBV4-1; DNA: TGCGCCAGCAGCCCGCGGGTAGGGAAGGGGAGGAATGGCTACACCTTC; CDR3: CASSPRVGKGRNGYTF
size: NA; J: TRBJ1-5; D: NA; V: TRBV30; DNA: TGTGCCTGGAGTGGTCTCCAGGGCCTCCAGCATTTT; CDR3: CAWSGLQGLQHF
size: NA; J: TRBJ2-4; D: NA; V: TRBV5-6; DNA: TGTGCCAGCAGCAGAACCGGACAGGCCAAAAACATTCAGTACTTC; CDR3: CASSRTGQAKNIQYF
size: few; J: TRBJ2-7; D: TRBD1; V: TRBV19; DNA: TGTGCCAGTAAGTCTCGGGACAGACCCTCCTACGAGCAGTACTTC; CDR3: CASKSRDRPSYEQYF
size: NA; J: TRBJ1-1; D: NA; V: TRBV19; DNA: TGTGCCAGTAGTATTTGGGGACACAGTCGGAACACTGAAGCTTTCTTT; CDR3: CASSIWGHSRNTEAFF
size: NA; J: TRBJ2-7; D: NA; V: TRBV5-6; DNA: TGTGCCAGCAGCATCCGGGACGGACTCTACGAGCAGTACTTC; CDR3: CASSIRDGLYEQYF
size: NA; J: TRBJ1-4; D: NA; V: TRBV5-6; DNA: TGTGCCAGCAGCTTGCAGCAGGGGGAAAAACTGTTTTTT; CDR3: CASSLQQGEKLFF
size: NA; J: TRBJ1-1; D: NA; V: TRBV7-9; DNA: TGTGCCAGCAGCTTAGAGTCGGGCATGAACACTGAAGCTTTCTTT; CDR3: CASSLESGMNTEAFF
size: NA; J: TRBJ1-5; D: NA; V: TRBV2; DNA: TGTGCCAGCAGGTCTGTGGGATTAAGCAATCAGCCCCAGCATTTT; CDR3: CASRSVGLSNQPQHF
size: NA; J: TRBJ2-5; D: TRBD1; V: TRBV5-1; DNA: TGCGCCAGCAGCTTGGGACAGGGGGATTCGGAGACCCAGTACTTC; CDR3: CASSLGQGDSETQYF